One and the same sample provided the 22 T cell receptor beta chains below, sequenced in a study of T cell responses to AZD1222 COVID-19 vaccine. The repertoire was sequenced with immunoSEQ multiplex PCR; TCRdb's copy has only in-frame clones and lacks some. Of roughly 130,000 clones listed, around 94% are singletons. The sample consisted of peripheral blood, taken on day 0 of AZD1222 vaccination. The receptors derive from an adult in good health.

J is TRBJ1-4 and V is TRBV14, with TRBD1 matching over 10 bases. The CDR3 extends over 17 amino acids. Looked up from germline, CDR1 is SGHDN and CDR2 is FVKESK. Trimming removed 1 base from V and 8 bases from J; junction bases left unmatched: 10. CDR3 coding DNA: TGTGCCAGCAGCCAAGGGCCGGGACAGGGGTTCGGGGAAAAACTGTTTTTT. Protein: CASSQGPGQGFGEKLFF.

The V and J genes are TRBV13 and TRBJ1-1; D is unclear. The CDR3 totals 15 residues. Trimming shortened V by 3 bases and J by 3 bases, and 14 bases separated the two germline ends. From germline, CDR1 is PRHDT and CDR2 FYEKMQ (reference sequence). Written as DNA, the CDR3 is TGTGCCAGCAGCTTTCGTCCGGGAGGCGACACTGAAGCTTTCTTT. Translating it yields CASSFRPGGDTEAFF.

J is TRBJ2-2 and V is TRBV30, with TRBD2 as a possible D gene (6 bases). V was trimmed by 8 bases and J by 7 bases, leaving 17 bases between them. Germline V lookup: CDR1 GTSNPN, CDR2 SVGIG (reference sequence). The CDR3 consists of 13 residues. The CDR3 spells CAGGDLNLGELFF. CDR3 DNA: TGTGCCGGAGGGGATTTAAATCTCGGGGAGCTGTTTTTT.

The chain uses TRBV5-6 and TRBJ1-2; D unresolved. This CDR3 spans 12 amino acids. V lost 0 bases to trimming and J lost 4 bases, with 4 bases between them. Germline V gene lookup returns CDR1 SGHDT and CDR2 YYEEEE. The CDR3 region is CASSLVSYGYTF. The DNA of the CDR3 is TGTGCCAGCAGCTTGGTTAGCTATGGCTACACCTTC.

The rearrangement links TRBV5-4 to TRBJ2-3, with D maybe TRBD2 (6 bases). From germline, CDR1 is SGHNT and CDR2 YYREEE (reference sequence). The CDR3 loop spans 17 amino acids. The V end lost 0 bases, the J end lost 2 bases, and 16 bases lay between the germline ends. This CDR3 reads CASSLEGLAMNTDTQYF. CDR3 sequence (DNA): TGTGCCAGCAGCTTGGAGGGCCTAGCGATGAACACAGATACGCAGTATTTT.

This chain joins TRBV7-2 and TRBJ1-2, with unresolved D. The ends were cut back, 6 bases at V and 4 bases at J, with 15 bases in the middle. The CDR3 is 14 amino acids. CDR1 is SGHTA and CDR2 is FQGNSA in the germline V gene. CDR3 amino acids: CASSSPWAGYGYTF. The CDR3 DNA follows: TGTGCCAGCAGTTCACCCTGGGCGGGCTATGGCTACACCTTC.

This clone was observed a single time. This chain joins TRBV25-1 and TRBJ1-3; D gene ambiguous. Germline V lookup: CDR1 MGHDK, CDR2 SYGVNS. The CDR3 runs 15 residues. V lost 2 bases and J 3 bases, leaving 11 bases between the germline ends. CDR3 nucleotides: TGTGCCAGCAGTGAACTGGGTTGGAGTGGAAACACCATATATTTT. This codes for CASSELGWSGNTIYF.

This clone was seen a single time. This chain connects TRBV19 to TRBJ2-1, with 15 positions matching TRBD2. The CDR3 covers 16 residues. Germline V gene data show CDR1 as LNHDA and CDR2 as SQIVND (reference sequence). After removal of 5 bases from V and 3 bases from J, the junction contained 2 bases not matched to a gene. The CDR3 here is CASSVGLAGGYNEQFF. The CDR3 DNA is TGTGCCAGTAGTGTGGGACTAGCGGGAGGCTACAATGAGCAGTTCTTC.

The rearrangement joins TRBV5-1 to TRBJ2-5; D possibly matches TRBD1 or TRBD2 (5 bases each). Trimming took off 4 bases at V and 0 bases at J, with 7 bases between the two ends. CDR3 size: 13 residues. Germline-derived CDR1 and CDR2 are SGHRS and YFSETQ. DNA of the CDR3: TGCGCCAGCAGCCCGGGGCACCAAGAGACCCAGTACTTC. This translates into CASSPGHQETQYF.

The rearrangement joins TRBV5-1 to TRBJ1-5; D is undetermined. CDR3 length: 16 amino acids. Germline lookup yields CDR1 SGHRS and CDR2 YFSETQ. The V gene lost 0 bases and the J gene lost 7 bases, with 17 bases spanning the gap. Written as DNA, the CDR3 is TGCGCCAGCAGCTTGGGGCCAACTGGGGTCGGACAGCCCCAGCATTTT. Protein sequence: CASSLGPTGVGQPQHF.

Only one count was recorded for this clone. This sequence joins TRBV27 and TRBJ2-5; D call uncertain. Looked up from germline, CDR1 is MNHEY and CDR2 is SMNVEV (reference sequence). The CDR3 is 14 residues long. V dropped 3 bases and J dropped 2 bases, with 10 bases sitting between them. The CDR3 DNA reads TGTGCCAGCAGTTTTATCGGACCACAAGAGACCCAGTACTTC. Its protein is CASSFIGPQETQYF.

The chain has TRBV10-3 and TRBJ2-3; 7 bases align to TRBD2. J was trimmed by 4 bases and V by 8 bases; bases with no gene match: 6. This CDR3 comprises 13 residues. Germline V gene sequence: CDR1 ENHRY, CDR2 SYGVKD. In DNA, the CDR3 is TGTGCCATCGGGTCTAGCGGATCAGATACGCAGTATTTT. This gives the protein CAIGSSGSDTQYF.

The chain carries TRBV6-5 and TRBJ1-4; no clear D. CDR3 length: 14 residues. The V end lost 2 bases, the J end lost 3 bases, and 7 bases lay between the germline ends. CDR1 MNHEY and CDR2 SVGAGI come from the germline V gene. For the CDR3, the DNA is TGTGCCAGCAGTTACAGTAGGGCTAATGAAAAACTGTTTTTT. Protein sequence: CASSYSRANEKLFF.

This chain links TRBV29-1 with TRBJ1-2, with a weak D call TRBD1 (6 bases). The CDR3 consists of 15 residues. V shed 2 bases and J shed 1 base, with 14 bases lying between them. Looked up from germline, CDR1 is SQVTM and CDR2 is ANQGSEA. DNA for the CDR3: TGCAGCGTTGAACGTGGGACACCTAATAACTATGGCTACACCTTC. Protein sequence: CSVERGTPNNYGYTF. The variable domain in full, with the rest retrieved from reference TRBV29-1 and TRBJ1-2, is SAVISQKPSRDICQRGTSLTIQCQVDSQVTMMFWYRQQPGQSLTLIATANQGSEATYESGFVIDKFPISRPNLTFSTLTVSNMSPEDSSIYLCSVERGTPNNYGYTFGSGTRLTVV.

The rearrangement links TRBV19 to TRBJ2-3, with TRBD2 matching 10 bases. CDR3 length: 16 amino acids. V was pared by 5 bases and J by 1 base, with 6 bases of the junction left unmatched. In germline, CDR1 is LNHDA, CDR2 SQIVND (reference sequence). DNA of the CDR3: TGTGCCAGTAGTCGGTCTCTAGCGGGAGGCACAGATACGCAGTATTTT. It translates to CASSRSLAGGTDTQYF. Full variable domain (remainder filled in from reference TRBV19 and TRBJ2-3): DGGITQSPKYLFRKEGQNVTLSCEQNLNHDAMYWYRQDPGQGLRLIYYSQIVNDFQKGDIAEGYSVSREKKESFPLTVTSAQKNPTAFYLCASSRSLAGGTDTQYFGPGTRLTVL.

This sequence joins TRBV5-1 and TRBJ1-4; 8 bases are shared with TRBD1. The trim removed 4 bases at V and 4 bases at J, leaving 6 bases unmatched. From germline, CDR1 is SGHRS and CDR2 YFSETQ. This CDR3 has 15 residues. CDR3 sequence (DNA): TGCGCCAGCAGCCAGGGGACAGGCGGTAATGAAAAACTGTTTTTT. It translates to CASSQGTGGNEKLFF.

V and J are TRBV5-6 and TRBJ2-7, with unresolved D. The V end was cut by 0 bases, the J end by 0 bases, with 7 bases between. Germline-derived CDR1 and CDR2 are SGHDT and YYEEEE. The CDR3 runs to 14 residues. The CDR3 region is CASSLVPGSYEQYF. The CDR3 DNA follows: TGTGCCAGCAGCTTGGTGCCGGGCTCCTACGAGCAGTACTTC.

The chain employs TRBV9 and TRBJ2-1; possible D gene TRBD1, 6 bases. CDR3 length: 14 residues. Trimming left V 2 bases short and J 1 base short, with 7 bases between. The germline gives CDR1 SGDLS, CDR2 YYNGEE. The CDR3 DNA sequence: TGTGCCAGCAGCGTGGGGGCTTCCTACAATGAGCAGTTCTTC. This translates into CASSVGASYNEQFF.

V and J are TRBV4-1 and TRBJ1-5, with D perhaps matching TRBD1 (6 bases). The germline V and J ends were trimmed by 5 bases and 6 bases, with 14 bases remaining between them. This CDR3 has 14 residues. The germline CDR1 and CDR2 sequences are MGHRA and YSYEKL. The CDR3 loop reads CASSEGGVGQPQHF. Here the CDR3 DNA reads TGCGCCAGCAGCGAGGGGGGAGTGGGTCAGCCCCAGCATTTT.

V and J are TRBV5-5 and TRBJ2-7, with 10 bases matching TRBD1. CDR3 length: 12 residues. Germline V CDR1 and CDR2: SGHKS, YYEKEE (reference sequence). J lost 6 bases, V lost 5 bases, and 2 bases had no gene match. The CDR3 loop is CASSDRGREQYF. CDR3 coding DNA: TGTGCCAGCAGTGACAGGGGGCGCGAGCAGTACTTC.

The V gene is TRBV13, the J gene TRBJ1-1; a possible D gene is TRBD1 (5 bases). The CDR3 runs to 14 residues. Germline assignment: CDR1 PRHDT and CDR2 FYEKMQ (reference sequence). Trimming took 8 bases from V and 8 from J, leaving 21 bases between them. The CDR3 protein is CASQKRDHGGEAFF. In DNA, the CDR3 is TGTGCCAGCCAAAAACGGGACCACGGAGGGGAAGCTTTCTTT.

The chain couples TRBV28 to TRBJ1-3, with a possible D match to TRBD1 (5 bases). The CDR3 is 17 residues long. The V end lost 2 bases, the J end lost 0 bases, and 14 bases lay between the germline ends. Germline V lookup: CDR1 MDHEN, CDR2 SYDVKM. CDR3 DNA: TGTGCCAGCAGTTTAAATATGGGGGGTCGCTCTGGAAACACCATATATTTT. Translation: CASSLNMGGRSGNTIYF.